These T cell receptor beta chains were read from a single sample in a study of blood T cell repertoires in COVID-19. Data came from immunoSEQ multiplex PCR; TCRdb stores just in-frame clones and leaves some out. This table holds some 240,000 clones, approximately 89% found once. Sequencing was carried out using peripheral blood. These receptors were taken from a woman in her forties who had recovered from COVID-19. CDR3s include the opening cysteine and the closing phenylalanine or tryptophan. The D gene is left open where the match is weak. Clone size is not always given. Where it is, it says once, few, many or a class for expanded clones.

>10|once|.|TRBJ1-2|TRBV21-1
TGTGCCAGCACGCGGTGTGGCTACACCTTC
CASTRCGYTF
>13|.|.|TRBJ2-3|TRBV13
TGTGCCAGCAGCTCGGGGGAGGCAGATACGCAGTATTTT
CASSSGEADTQYF
>17|.|TRBD1|TRBJ1-3|TRBV2
TGTGCCAGCAGTGAATTCCAGGCCGACAGGGGTAGAAACACCATATATTTT
CASSEFQADRGRNTIYF
>14|.|.|TRBJ1-1|TRBV4-3
TGCGCCAGCAGCCAAGTGCTTTTCGGGTCTGAAGCTTTCTTT
CASSQVLFGSEAFF
>15|.|TRBD1|TRBJ2-7|TRBV9
TGTGCCAGCAGCGTAGCTGCCGACAGGGCCTACGAGCAGTACTTC
CASSVAADRAYEQYF
>15|.|TRBD1|TRBJ1-4|TRBV9
TGTGCCAGCAGCCCCCAGACAGGGCTTGCGGAAAAACTGTTTTTT
CASSPQTGLAEKLFF
>16|.|.|TRBJ1-6|TRBV2
TGTGCCAGCGATCCCTTGGACAGAATAAATAATTCACCCCTCCACTTT
CASDPLDRINNSPLHF
>18|.|TRBD1|TRBJ2-6|TRBV11-3
TGTGCCAGCAGCCCAAGGACAGGGGGTGACTCTGGGGCCAACGTCCTGACTTTC
CASSPRTGGDSGANVLTF
>16|.|.|TRBJ1-4|TRBV6-1
TGTGCCAGCAGTGGGTCGGACAGACTGATCTACGGAAAACTGTTTTTT
CASSGSDRLIYGKLFF
>13|.|.|TRBJ2-1|TRBV7-9
TGTGCCAGCAGCTCCAGGTATGGGAATGAGCAGTTCTTC
CASSSRYGNEQFF
>16|.|.|TRBJ2-2|TRBV25-1
TGTGCCAGCAGTTATCCCGGGGTAATGAACACCGGGGAGCTGTTTTTT
CASSYPGVMNTGELFF
>12|.|.|TRBJ2-7|TRBV3-1/TRBV3-2
TGTGCCAGCAGCCATGAGAGTTACGAGCAGTACTTC
CASSHESYEQYF
>13|.|.|TRBJ1-2|TRBV28
TGTGCCAGCAGATACAGGGATGTAGATGGCTACACCTTC
CASRYRDVDGYTF
>13|.|.|TRBJ1-2|TRBV2
TGTGCCAGCAGGGGGCTAGCTAACTATGGCTACACCTTC
CASRGLANYGYTF
>15|.|.|TRBJ2-7|TRBV14
TGTGCCAGCAGCCAGGGGGACATCATGGGCTACGAGCAGTACTTC
CASSQGDIMGYEQYF
>16|.|TRBD1|TRBJ1-3|TRBV3-1/TRBV3-2
TGTGCCAGCAGCCACCTAGGGACAGGATGGGCAAACACCATATATTTT
CASSHLGTGWANTIYF
>12|.|TRBD1|TRBJ1-2|TRBV19
TGTGCCAGTACTGGGACAGTCTATGGCTACACCTTC
CASTGTVYGYTF
>15|.|.|TRBJ2-3|TRBV9
TGTGCCAGCAGCGTTGAGGACTATGGGGGGGATACGCAGTATTTT
CASSVEDYGGDTQYF
>14|.|TRBD1|TRBJ1-2|TRBV19
TGTGCCAGTACCATCGCCCAGGGGGTCTATGGCTACACCTTC
CASTIAQGVYGYTF
>13|.|.|TRBJ2-7|TRBV19
TGTGCCAGTAGTCCTTTACAGGGCCACGAGCAGTACTTC
CASSPLQGHEQYF
>14|.|.|TRBJ2-7|TRBV5-1
TGCGCCAGCAGCTTCACTGAGAGCTCCTACGAGCAGTACTTC
CASSFTESSYEQYF
>15|.|TRBD1|TRBJ2-1|TRBV10-1
TGCGCCAGCAGCAATACCGGGACAGGGGGGCATGAGCAGTTCTTC
CASSNTGTGGHEQFF
>14|.|.|TRBJ1-1|TRBV24-1
TGTGCCACCAGTGATCGAGGAATGAACACTGAAGCTTTCTTT
CATSDRGMNTEAFF
>16|.|.|TRBJ2-2|TRBV6-1
TGTGCCAGCAGTGAAGAGGCAGGGTGGGGCACCGGGGAGCTGTTTTTT
CASSEEAGWGTGELFF
>11|.|.|TRBJ1-2|TRBV29-1
TGCAGCGTGGGGGGGGCGTATGGCTACACCTTC
CSVGGAYGYTF
>14|.|.|TRBJ2-3|TRBV15
TGTGCCACCAGCAGGGCGGGTGGCACAGATACGCAGTATTTT
CATSRAGGTDTQYF
>16|.|TRBD2|TRBJ2-1|TRBV18
TGTGCCAGCTCCGACATTAGCGGGAGCTCCTACAATGAGCAGTTCTTC
CASSDISGSSYNEQFF
>13|.|.|TRBJ2-3|TRBV19
TGTGCCAGTAGTGTCCTTTACACAGATACGCAGTATTTT
CASSVLYTDTQYF
>13|.|.|TRBJ2-1|TRBV5-5
TGTGCCAGCAGCTTGGCTATATCCCATGAGCAGTTCTTC
CASSLAISHEQFF
>14|.|.|TRBJ2-4|TRBV2
TGTGCCAGCAGTGAAGTCCAGGCAAAAAACATTCAGTACTTC
CASSEVQAKNIQYF
>15|.|.|TRBJ2-5|TRBV5-4
TGTGCCAGCAGCGCCGCATCGGGTATAAAAGAGACCCAGTACTTC
CASSAASGIKETQYF
>14|.|.|TRBJ1-1|TRBV5-4
TGTGCCAGCAGCTTGGGGTCTGGGAGCACTGAAGCTTTCTTT
CASSLGSGSTEAFF
>11|.|.|TRBJ1-2|TRBV7-5
TGTTGGGGGTGTGGGGGCCCTGGCTACACCTTC
CWGCGGPGYTF
>13|.|TRBD1|TRBJ1-4|TRBV30
TGTGCCTGGAGGGGGACAGGGGATGAAAAACTGTTTTTT
CAWRGTGDEKLFF
>12|.|TRBD2|TRBJ2-1|TRBV12-5
TGTGCTAGTGGCGGATTAGCGGGAATGGCGTTCTTC
CASGGLAGMAFF
>13|.|.|TRBJ2-5|TRBV5-3
TGTGCCAGAAGCAACCGAGGGTCAGAGACCCAGTACTTC
CARSNRGSETQYF
>13|.|.|TRBJ1-1|TRBV12-3/TRBV12-4
TGTGCCAGCAGTTTAGCGGCAGGGAATGAAGCTTTCTTT
CASSLAAGNEAFF
>19|.|TRBD2|TRBJ2-1|TRBV5-6
TGTGCCAGCAGCTTGTTTGGGGCACGACGACTAGCGGTACACAATGAGCAGTTCTTC
CASSLFGARRLAVHNEQFF
>12|.|.|TRBJ2-2|TRBV6-2/TRBV6-3
TGTGCCAGCAGTTTACAAGTGAGGGAGCTGTTTTTT
CASSLQVRELFF
>17|once|TRBD2|TRBJ2-5|TRBV18
TGTGCCAGCTCACCACCCCGACTAGCGGGGGGGCGTGAGACCCAGTACTTC
CASSPPRLAGGRETQYF
>13|once|.|TRBJ2-1|TRBV27
TGTGCCAGCAGTTTGGGCAGATACAATGAGCAGTTCTTC
CASSLGRYNEQFF
>13|once|TRBD1|TRBJ2-1|TRBV6-5
TGTGCCAGCAGGCTGACAGGGGGCTATAAGCAGTTCTTC
CASRLTGGYKQFF